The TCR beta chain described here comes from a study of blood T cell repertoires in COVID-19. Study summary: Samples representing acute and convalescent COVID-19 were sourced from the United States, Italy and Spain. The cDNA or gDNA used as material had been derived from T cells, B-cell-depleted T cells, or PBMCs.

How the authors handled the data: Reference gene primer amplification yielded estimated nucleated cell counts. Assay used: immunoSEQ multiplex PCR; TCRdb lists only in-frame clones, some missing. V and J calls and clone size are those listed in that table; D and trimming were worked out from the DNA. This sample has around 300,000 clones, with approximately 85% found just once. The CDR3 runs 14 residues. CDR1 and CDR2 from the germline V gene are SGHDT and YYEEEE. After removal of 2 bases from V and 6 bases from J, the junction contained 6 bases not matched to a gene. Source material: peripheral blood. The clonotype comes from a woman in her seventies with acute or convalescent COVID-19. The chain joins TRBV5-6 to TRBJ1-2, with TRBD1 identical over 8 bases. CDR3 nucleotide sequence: TGTGCCAGCAGCTTCCAGGACAGGGATAATGGCTACACCTTC. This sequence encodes CASSFQDRDNGYTF.